This T cell receptor (beta chain) was profiled in a study of blood T cell repertoires in COVID-19 (dated by TCRdb to about 2020). Describing the broader study: The collaborator samples originated in the United States, Italy and Spain and spanned the acute and convalescent phases of COVID-19. The material from the prospective study consisted of cDNA or gDNA derived from T cells, B-cell-depleted T cells, or PBMCs. Deeply sampled blood TCRbeta repertoires from subjects exposed to, actively infected with, or recovered from COVID-19 were included in the dataset. A freely available public database, intended as a resource for researchers studying the immune response to SARS-CoV-2, is where the repertoires were released. Samples came from the ongoing ImmuneRACE study (first 160 participants) plus 1,254 subjects from 6 global collaborators. A de-identified subject ID, COVID-19 status, age in years and sex were almost always included in the sample metadata. Where available, HLA class I and class II types were taken from metadata supplied by the sample provider and were not determined by assay-based typing.

Worth noting for this clone: It has no known antigen specificity. No base quality information exists; no much larger clone differs at one position.

Findings and caveats that apply to the study as a whole: Clinical and demographic metadata were provided uncurated, with the amount varying by source and participant.

TCRbeta CDR3 regions were amplified from genomic DNA by means of the immunoSEQ Assay, a bias-controlled multiplex PCR. Per the source publication's procedure: The number of nucleated cells in each sample was estimated by amplification of reference gene primers within the assay. Sequence reads were collapsed and filtered to measure the absolute abundance of every unique TCRbeta CDR3 rearrangement. For each sample, productive Simpson clonality was calculated as the square root of Simpson's diversity index over productive rearrangements. Sourced from immuneACCESS, this table was stored by TCRdb with only in-frame sequences that have V and J called. A share of the clones is absent; for the studies checked, an unresolved V gene accounts for under half, and the remainder has no known explanation. V, J and clone size reflect that table, while D and trimming were determined from the DNA. The sample has over 100,000 clones on record, approximately 87% of them singletons. Together, the top ten hold over 15% of the sample.

Each collaborating institution followed its own protocols to collect whole blood in K2EDTA tubes. Collaborator samples were shipped for TCRbeta analysis as frozen whole blood, isolated PBMCs, or DNA extracted from either sample type. This clonotype was obtained from a woman aged 60-75 years with acute or convalescent COVID-19. The sequenced material came from peripheral blood.

The DNA sequence is as follows: TGTGCCATCAGTGTCGGACTTGGGCGGATACAAGAGACCCAGTACTTC. Its protein is CAISVGLGRIQETQYF. The chain was built from TRBV10-3 and TRBJ2-5; 5 matching bases give a weak D call of TRBD2. Trimming costs V 4 bases and J 2 bases, and their ends lie 17 bases apart. From cysteine to phenylalanine, the CDR3 is 16 amino acids long. Only CDR3 DNA remains: 48 bases, in frame from the first base. Via the germline V gene, CDR1 is ENHRY and CDR2 SYGVKD.